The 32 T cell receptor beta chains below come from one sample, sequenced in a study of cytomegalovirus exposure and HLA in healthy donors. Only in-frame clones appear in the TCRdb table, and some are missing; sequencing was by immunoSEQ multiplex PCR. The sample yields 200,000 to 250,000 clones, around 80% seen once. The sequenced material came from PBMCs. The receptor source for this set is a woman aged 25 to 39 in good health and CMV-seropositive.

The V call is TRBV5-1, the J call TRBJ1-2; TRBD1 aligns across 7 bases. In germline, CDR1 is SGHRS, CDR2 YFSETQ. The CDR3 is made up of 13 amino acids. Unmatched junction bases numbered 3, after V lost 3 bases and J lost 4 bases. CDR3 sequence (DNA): TGCGCCAGCAGCTGGGGACAGACCTATGGCTACACCTTC. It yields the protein CASSWGQTYGYTF. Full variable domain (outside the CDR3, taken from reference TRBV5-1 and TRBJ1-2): KAGVTQTPRYLIKTRGQQVTLSCSPISGHRSVSWYQQTPGQGLQFLFEYFSETQRNKGNFPGRFSGRQFSNSRSEMNVSTLELGDSALYLCASSWGQTYGYTFGSGTRLTVV.

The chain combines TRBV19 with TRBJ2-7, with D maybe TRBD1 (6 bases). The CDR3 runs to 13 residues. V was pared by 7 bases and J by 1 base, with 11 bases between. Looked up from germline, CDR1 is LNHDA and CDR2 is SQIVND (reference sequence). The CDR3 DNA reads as TGTGCCAGTACTCAGGGGAGTTCCTACGAGCAGTACTTC. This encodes CASTQGSSYEQYF.

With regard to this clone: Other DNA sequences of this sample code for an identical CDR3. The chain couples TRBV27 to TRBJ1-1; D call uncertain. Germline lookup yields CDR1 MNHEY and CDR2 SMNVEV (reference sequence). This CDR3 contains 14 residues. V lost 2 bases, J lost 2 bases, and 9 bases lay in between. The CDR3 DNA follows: TGTGCCAGCAGTTTAAAAGGTGGAAACACTGAAGCTTTCTTT. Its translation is CASSLKGGNTEAFF.

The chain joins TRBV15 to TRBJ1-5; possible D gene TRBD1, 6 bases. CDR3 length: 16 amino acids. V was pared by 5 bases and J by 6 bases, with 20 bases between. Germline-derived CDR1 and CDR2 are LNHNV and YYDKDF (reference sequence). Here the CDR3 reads CATSPGGQLITQPQHF. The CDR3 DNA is TGTGCCACCAGCCCTGGAGGACAGCTGATCACTCAGCCCCAGCATTTT.

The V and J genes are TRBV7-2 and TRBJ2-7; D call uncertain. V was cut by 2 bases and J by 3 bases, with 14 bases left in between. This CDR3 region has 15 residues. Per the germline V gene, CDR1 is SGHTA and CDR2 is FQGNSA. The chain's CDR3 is CASSLKVAPDYEQYF. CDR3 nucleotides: TGTGCCAGCAGCTTAAAGGTGGCCCCGGACTACGAGCAGTACTTC.

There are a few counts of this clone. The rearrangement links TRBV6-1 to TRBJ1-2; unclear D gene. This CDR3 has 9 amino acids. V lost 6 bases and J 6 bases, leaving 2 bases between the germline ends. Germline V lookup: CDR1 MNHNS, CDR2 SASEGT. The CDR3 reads CASSDGYTF. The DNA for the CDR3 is TGTGCCAGCAGCGATGGCTACACCTTC.

In DNA, the CDR3 is TGCGCCAGCAGCCCTCTGGAGCGAGCAACTAATGAAAAACTGTTTTTT. Translated: CASSPLERATNEKLFF. The gene calls are TRBV4-1 and TRBJ1-4, with D unresolved. CDR3 length equals 16 residues. The germline V gene encodes CDR1 MGHRA and CDR2 YSYEKL. Trimming cost V 4 bases and J 0 bases, with 12 bases left between them.

The CDR3 DNA reads TGTGCCAGCAGTCCAATAGCGGGAGCCACCGGGGAGCTGTTTTTT. Amino acids: CASSPIAGATGELFF. The chain combines TRBV28 with TRBJ2-2; 9 bases line up with TRBD2. Unmatched junction bases numbered 5, after V lost 5 bases and J lost 4 bases. This CDR3 contains 15 residues. Germline-derived CDR1 and CDR2 are MDHEN and SYDVKM.

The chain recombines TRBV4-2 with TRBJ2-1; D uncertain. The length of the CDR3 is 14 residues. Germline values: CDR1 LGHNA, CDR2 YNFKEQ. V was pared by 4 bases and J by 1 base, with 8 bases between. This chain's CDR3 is CASSPNLSYNEQFF. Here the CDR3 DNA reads TGTGCCAGCAGCCCGAACCTGTCCTACAATGAGCAGTTCTTC.

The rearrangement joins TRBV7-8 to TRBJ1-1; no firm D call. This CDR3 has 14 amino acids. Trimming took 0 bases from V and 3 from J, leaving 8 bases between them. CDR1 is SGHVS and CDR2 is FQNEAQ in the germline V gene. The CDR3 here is CASSLAKYYTEAFF. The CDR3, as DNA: TGTGCCAGCAGCTTAGCGAAATACTACACTGAAGCTTTCTTT.

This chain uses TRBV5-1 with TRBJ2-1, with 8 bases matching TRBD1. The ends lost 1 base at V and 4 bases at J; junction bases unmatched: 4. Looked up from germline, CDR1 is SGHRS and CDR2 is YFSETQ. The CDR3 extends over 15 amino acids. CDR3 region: CASSLPGQGYNEQFF. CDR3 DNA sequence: TGCGCCAGCAGCTTGCCAGGACAGGGTTACAATGAGCAGTTCTTC. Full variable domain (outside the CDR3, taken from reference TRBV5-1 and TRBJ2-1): KAGVTQTPRYLIKTRGQQVTLSCSPISGHRSVSWYQQTPGQGLQFLFEYFSETQRNKGNFPGRFSGRQFSNSRSEMNVSTLELGDSALYLCASSLPGQGYNEQFFGPGTRLTVL.

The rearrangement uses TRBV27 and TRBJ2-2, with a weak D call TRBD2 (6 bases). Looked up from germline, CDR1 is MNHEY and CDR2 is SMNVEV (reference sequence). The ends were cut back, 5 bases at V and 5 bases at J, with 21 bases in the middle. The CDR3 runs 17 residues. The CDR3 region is CASSHLPAGGRTGELFF. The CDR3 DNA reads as TGTGCCAGCAGTCACCTCCCGGCAGGAGGGCGTACCGGGGAGCTGTTTTTT.

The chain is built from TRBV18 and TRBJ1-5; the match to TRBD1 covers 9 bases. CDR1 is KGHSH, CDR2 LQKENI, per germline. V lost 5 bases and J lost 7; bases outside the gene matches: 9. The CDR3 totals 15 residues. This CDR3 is CASSTGQGVSQPQHF. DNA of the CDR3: TGTGCCAGCTCAACGGGACAGGGTGTCAGCCAGCCCCAGCATTTT.

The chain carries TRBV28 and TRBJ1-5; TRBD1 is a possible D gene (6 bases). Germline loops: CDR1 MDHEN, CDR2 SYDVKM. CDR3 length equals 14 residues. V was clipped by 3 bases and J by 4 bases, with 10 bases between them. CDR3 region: CASSLLQGNQPQHF. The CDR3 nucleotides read TGTGCCAGCAGTTTGTTACAGGGAAATCAGCCCCAGCATTTT.

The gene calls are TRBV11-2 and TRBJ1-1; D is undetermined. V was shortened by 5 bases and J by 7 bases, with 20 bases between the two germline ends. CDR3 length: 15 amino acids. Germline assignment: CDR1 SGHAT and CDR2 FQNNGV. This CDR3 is CASSAVAGSLREAFF. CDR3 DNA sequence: TGTGCCAGCAGCGCAGTGGCGGGTTCTCTGCGTGAAGCTTTCTTT.

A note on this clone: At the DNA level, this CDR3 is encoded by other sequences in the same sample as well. CDR3 DNA: TGTGCCAGCAGCCCAGGAGCCTACGAGCAGTACTTC. Translation gives CASSPGAYEQYF. The chain employs TRBV9 and TRBJ2-7, with D hard to call. This CDR3 is 12 amino acids long. The germline V gene has CDR1 SGDLS and CDR2 YYNGEE. V dropped 4 bases and J dropped 2 bases, with 7 bases sitting between them.

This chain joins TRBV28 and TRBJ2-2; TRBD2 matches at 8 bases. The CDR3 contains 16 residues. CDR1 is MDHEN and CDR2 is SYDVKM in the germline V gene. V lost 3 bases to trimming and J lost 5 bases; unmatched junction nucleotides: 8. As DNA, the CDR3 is TGTGCCAGCAGTTTGGCGAGCGGGGGATTGACCGGGGAGCTGTTTTTT. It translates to CASSLASGGLTGELFF.

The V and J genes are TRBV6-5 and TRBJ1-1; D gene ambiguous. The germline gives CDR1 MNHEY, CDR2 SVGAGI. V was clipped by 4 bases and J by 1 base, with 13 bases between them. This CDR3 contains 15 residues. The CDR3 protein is CASSSSLARNTEAFF. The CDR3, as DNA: TGTGCCAGCAGTTCTTCCTTGGCAAGGAACACTGAAGCTTTCTTT.

The CDR3 DNA reads as TGTGCCTGGAGTGCCCCCGGGACTAGTTATACAGATACGCAGTATTTT. This codes for CAWSAPGTSYTDTQYF. The genes are TRBV30 and TRBJ2-3, with 8 nucleotides matching TRBD2. CDR1 and CDR2 from the germline V gene are GTSNPN and SVGIG (reference sequence). The trim removed 1 base at V and 3 bases at J, leaving 9 bases unmatched. This CDR3 is 16 amino acids long.

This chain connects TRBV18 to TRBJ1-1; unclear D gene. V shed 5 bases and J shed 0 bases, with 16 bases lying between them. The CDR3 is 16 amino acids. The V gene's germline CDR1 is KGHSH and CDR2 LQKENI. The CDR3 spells CASSTDPGRMNTEAFF. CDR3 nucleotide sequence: TGTGCCAGCTCAACGGACCCGGGTCGGATGAACACTGAAGCTTTCTTT. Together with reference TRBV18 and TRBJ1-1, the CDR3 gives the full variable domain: NAGVMQNPRHLVRRRGQEARLRCSPMKGHSHVYWYRQLPEEGLKFMVYLQKENIIDESGMPKERFSAEFPKEGPSILRIQQVVRGDSAAYFCASSTDPGRMNTEAFFGQGTRLTVV.

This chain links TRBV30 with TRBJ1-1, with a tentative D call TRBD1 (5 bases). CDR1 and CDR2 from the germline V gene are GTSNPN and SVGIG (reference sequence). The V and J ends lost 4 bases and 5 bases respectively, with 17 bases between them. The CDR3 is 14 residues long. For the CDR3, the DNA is TGTGCCTGGACCGAATTGGGGGTGAGGACTGAAGCTTTCTTT. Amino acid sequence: CAWTELGVRTEAFF.

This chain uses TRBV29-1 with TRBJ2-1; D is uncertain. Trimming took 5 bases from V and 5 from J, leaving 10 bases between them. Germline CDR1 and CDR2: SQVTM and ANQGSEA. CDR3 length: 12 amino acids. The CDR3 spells CSVPLPDNEQFF. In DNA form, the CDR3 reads TGCAGCGTTCCGCTACCCGACAATGAGCAGTTCTTC.

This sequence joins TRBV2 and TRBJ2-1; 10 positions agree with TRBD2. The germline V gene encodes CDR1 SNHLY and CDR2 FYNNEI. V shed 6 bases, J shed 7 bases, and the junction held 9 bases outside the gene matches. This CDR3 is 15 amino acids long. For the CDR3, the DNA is TGTGCCAGCAGGAGGGGTAGCGGGAGGACGAATGAGCAGTTCTTC. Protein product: CASRRGSGRTNEQFF. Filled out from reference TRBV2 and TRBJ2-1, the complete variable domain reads EPEVTQTPSHQVTQMGQEVILRCVPISNHLYFYWYRQILGQKVEFLVSFYNNEISEKSEIFDDQFSVERPDGSNFTLKIRSTKLEDSAMYFCASRRGSGRTNEQFFGPGTRLTVL.

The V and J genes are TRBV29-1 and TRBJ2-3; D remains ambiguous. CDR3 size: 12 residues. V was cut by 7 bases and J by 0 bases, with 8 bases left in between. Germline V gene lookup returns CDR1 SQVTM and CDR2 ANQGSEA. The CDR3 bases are TGCAGCGCACGGACGAGCACAGATACGCAGTATTTT. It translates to CSARTSTDTQYF.

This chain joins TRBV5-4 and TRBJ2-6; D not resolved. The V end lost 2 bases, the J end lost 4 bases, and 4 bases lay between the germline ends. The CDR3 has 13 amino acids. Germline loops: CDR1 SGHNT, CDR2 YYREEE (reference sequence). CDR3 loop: CASSLSGANVLTF. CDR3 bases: TGTGCCAGCAGCTTATCCGGGGCCAACGTCCTGACTTTC.

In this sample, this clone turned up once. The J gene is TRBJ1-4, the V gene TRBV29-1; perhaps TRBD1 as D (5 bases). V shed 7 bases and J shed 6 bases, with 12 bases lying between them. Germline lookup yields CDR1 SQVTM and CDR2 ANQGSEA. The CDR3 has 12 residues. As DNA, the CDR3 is TGCAGCGCCAGAAAGGGGCATGAAAAACTGTTTTTT. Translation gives CSARKGHEKLFF.

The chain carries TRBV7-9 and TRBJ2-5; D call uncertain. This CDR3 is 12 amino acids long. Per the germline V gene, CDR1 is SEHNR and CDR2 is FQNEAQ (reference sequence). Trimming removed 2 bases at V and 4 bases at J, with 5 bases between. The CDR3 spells CASSLLGETQYF. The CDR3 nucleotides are TGTGCCAGCAGCTTACTCGGAGAGACCCAGTACTTC.

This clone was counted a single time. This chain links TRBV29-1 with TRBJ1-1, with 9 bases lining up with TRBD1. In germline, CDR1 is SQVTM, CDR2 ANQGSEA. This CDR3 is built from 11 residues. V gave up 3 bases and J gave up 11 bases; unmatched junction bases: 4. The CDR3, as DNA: TGCAGCGTTGAGACGGACAGGGGTGCTTTCTTT. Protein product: CSVETDRGAFF.

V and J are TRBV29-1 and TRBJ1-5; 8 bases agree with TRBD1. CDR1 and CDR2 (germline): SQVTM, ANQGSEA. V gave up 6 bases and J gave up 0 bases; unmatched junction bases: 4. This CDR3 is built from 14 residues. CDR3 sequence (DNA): TGCAGCGTACAGGGGGAGAATAGCAATCAGCCCCAGCATTTT. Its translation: CSVQGENSNQPQHF.

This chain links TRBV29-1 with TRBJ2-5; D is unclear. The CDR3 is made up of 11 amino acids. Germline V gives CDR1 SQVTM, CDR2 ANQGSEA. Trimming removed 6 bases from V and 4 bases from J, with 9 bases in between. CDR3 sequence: CSVLGRETQYF. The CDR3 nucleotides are TGCAGCGTCCTAGGGCGAGAGACCCAGTACTTC.

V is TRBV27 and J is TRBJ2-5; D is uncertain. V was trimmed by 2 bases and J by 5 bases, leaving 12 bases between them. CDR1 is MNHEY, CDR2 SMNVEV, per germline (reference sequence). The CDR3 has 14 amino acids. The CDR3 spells CASSLGRTFETQYF. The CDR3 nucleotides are TGTGCCAGCAGTTTAGGCCGAACCTTTGAGACCCAGTACTTC.

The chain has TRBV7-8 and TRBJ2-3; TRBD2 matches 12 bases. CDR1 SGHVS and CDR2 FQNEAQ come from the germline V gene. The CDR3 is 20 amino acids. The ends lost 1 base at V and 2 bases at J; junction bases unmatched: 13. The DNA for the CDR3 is TGTGCCAGCAGCTTAGAAGGACTAGCGGGACTTGTCTACCTCACAGATACGCAGTATTTT. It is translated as CASSLEGLAGLVYLTDTQYF.